This entry lists 30 T cell receptor beta chains sequenced from one sample in a study of CD8+ T cells in alopecia areata. RNA extraction was followed by reverse transcription into cDNA, which acted as the sequencing template. Profiled with immunoSEQ multiplex PCR; TCRdb holds only in-frame clones, not every one. The sample carries over 90,000 clones, around 59% recorded once. The sequencing input was CD4+ T cells sorted from blood. Source of these receptors: a human donor in good health.

J is TRBJ1-1 and V is TRBV30; TRBD1 might be the D (5 bases). CDR3 size: 16 residues. Germline loops: CDR1 GTSNPN, CDR2 SVGIG (reference sequence). Trimming cost V 7 bases and J 3 bases, with 24 bases left between them. CDR3 coding DNA: TGTGCCTTCGGAAATCCCCCGGGACCCCGGGACACTGAAGCTTTCTTT. Protein product: CAFGNPPGPRDTEAFF.

The CDR3 bases are TGTGCCAGCAGCCGCCGGACGGTGAACACTGAAGCTTTCTTT. Translation gives CASSRRTVNTEAFF. The chain links TRBV7-9 to TRBJ1-1; D ambiguous. This CDR3 comprises 14 residues. Germline V gene lookup returns CDR1 SEHNR and CDR2 FQNEAQ (reference sequence). The V end lost 5 bases, the J end lost 0 bases, and 10 bases lay between the germline ends. The full variable domain, rest sourced from reference TRBV7-9 and TRBJ1-1, is DTGVSQNPRHKITKRGQNVTFRCDPISEHNRLYWYRQTLGQGPEFLTYFQNEAQLEKSRLLSDRFSAERPKGSFSTLEIQRTEQGDSAMYLCASSRRTVNTEAFFGQGTRLTVV.

V gene TRBV7-6 combines with J gene TRBJ2-1, with D tentatively TRBD1 (6 bases). Trimming removed 3 bases at V and 12 bases at J, with 18 bases between. This CDR3 comprises 14 residues. Per the germline V gene, CDR1 is SGHVS and CDR2 is FNYEAQ. As DNA, the CDR3 is TGTGCCAGCAGCTTTGGACAGACTTCAATGCGGCAGTTCTTC. It is translated as CASSFGQTSMRQFF. Using reference TRBV7-6 and TRBJ2-1 for the parts outside the CDR3, the full variable domain is GAGVSQSPRYKVTKRGQDVALRCDPISGHVSLYWYRQALGQGPEFLTYFNYEAQQDKSGLPNDRFSAERPEGSISTLTIQRTEQRDSAMYRCASSFGQTSMRQFFGPGTRLTVL.

The chain carries TRBV30 and TRBJ2-3, with D unclear. Germline assignment: CDR1 GTSNPN and CDR2 SVGIG (reference sequence). The V gene lost 4 bases and the J gene lost 0 bases, with 8 bases spanning the gap. This CDR3 contains 13 residues. The CDR3 nucleotides read TGTGCCTGGACGGGTGCTAGCACAGATACGCAGTATTTT. Amino acids: CAWTGASTDTQYF.

This clone was seen a few times. It is unclear where the CDR3 begins or ends on the DNA, so no DNA is shown, and the CDR3 is as TCRdb lists it. The CDR3: CSVGPGSETQYF. The chain combines TRBV29-1 with TRBJ2-5. The CDR3 spans 12 amino acids, including both terminal residues. Germline V gene lookup returns CDR1 SQVTM and CDR2 ANQGSEA.

V usage is TRBV7-9 and J usage is TRBJ1-1; D is unresolved. The V end lost 5 bases, the J end lost 3 bases, and 16 bases lay between the germline ends. Germline-derived CDR1 and CDR2 are SEHNR and FQNEAQ (reference sequence). The CDR3 spans 15 residues. The CDR3 is CASSPRSGLDTEAFF. In nucleotides, the CDR3 is TGTGCCAGCAGCCCTCGTTCGGGCTTGGACACTGAAGCTTTCTTT.

This clone has just a few counts. This sequence joins TRBV2 and TRBJ2-3, with TRBD2 identical over 9 bases. The CDR3 runs to 15 residues. The V segment lost 6 bases and the J segment 2 bases; nucleotides outside the gene matches: 6. Germline CDR1 and CDR2: SNHLY and FYNNEI. CDR3 sequence (DNA): TGTGCCAGCAGCGTCTTAGCGGGGGCCACAGATACGCAGTATTTT. Translated, it gives CASSVLAGATDTQYF.

The rearrangement links TRBV18 to TRBJ2-1; 7 bases agree with TRBD1. The germline V gene encodes CDR1 KGHSH and CDR2 LQKENI. With 5 bases clipped from V and 2 bases from J, the junction kept 6 bases outside the gene matches. There are 15 residues in the CDR3. The CDR3 loop is CASSTRQGAYNEQFF. The CDR3 nucleotides are TGTGCCAGCTCAACCCGACAGGGAGCCTACAATGAGCAGTTCTTC.

This clone appeared a few times. This chain uses TRBV25-1 with TRBJ1-1; D is uncertain. V was pared by 4 bases and J by 6 bases, with 15 bases between. Germline lookup yields CDR1 MGHDK and CDR2 SYGVNS. The CDR3 loop spans 14 amino acids. CDR3 bases: TGTGCCAGCAGTGCACCGACACAATTCTCTGAAGCTTTCTTT. Translating it yields CASSAPTQFSEAFF. The entire variable domain, with the rest obtained from reference TRBV25-1 and TRBJ1-1, is as follows: EADIYQTPRYLVIGTGKKITLECSQTMGHDKMYWYQQDPGMELHLIHYSYGVNSTEKGDLSSESTVSRIRTEHFPLTLESARPSHTSQYLCASSAPTQFSEAFFGQGTRLTVV.

The gene calls are TRBV5-6 and TRBJ2-7, with 8 bases identical to TRBD2. V was clipped by 0 bases and J by 0 bases; unmatched bases: 8. The CDR3 is 17 residues long. The germline V gene has CDR1 SGHDT and CDR2 YYEEEE. The CDR3 DNA is TGTGCCAGCAGCTTGGGGATAGCGGGGAGGAGCTCCTACGAGCAGTACTTC. This encodes CASSLGIAGRSSYEQYF.

This clone has just one count. As DNA, the CDR3 is TGTGCCAGCAGAAACCGGGGAGACTATGGCTACACCTTC. Residues: CASRNRGDYGYTF. The rearrangement links TRBV7-2 to TRBJ1-2; D call uncertain. V was shortened by 6 bases and J by 3 bases, with 11 bases between the two germline ends. The CDR3 spans 13 residues. Germline CDR1 is SGHTA and CDR2 is FQGNSA.

This clone occurred a few times. The CDR3 DNA sequence: TGTGCCAGCCGACAGGCCAATCAGCCCCAGCATTTT. Translation gives CASRQANQPQHF. The V and J genes are TRBV7-2 and TRBJ1-5, with D possibly TRBD1 on 6 matching bases. V lost 8 bases and J lost 3, with 8 bases in between. CDR1 and CDR2 from the germline V gene are SGHTA and FQGNSA. This CDR3 is 12 amino acids long.

This clone was detected only a few times. The CDR3 nucleotides are TGTGCCAGCAGTTACTTAGGGGCGCTTCCCTCACCCCTCCACTTT. Amino acid sequence: CASSYLGALPSPLHF. The rearrangement links TRBV6-6 to TRBJ1-6, with D tentatively TRBD1 (5 bases). The CDR3 runs 15 residues. Germline V gene lookup returns CDR1 MNHNY and CDR2 SVGAGI (reference sequence). Trimming stripped 1 base from V and 10 bases from J, with 14 bases between.

This clone has just a few counts. This chain links TRBV5-1 with TRBJ2-2, with 8 bases that match TRBD1. The CDR3 sequence is 17 residues long. CDR1 SGHRS and CDR2 YFSETQ come from the germline V gene. Unmatched junction bases numbered 9, after V lost 0 bases and J lost 5 bases. CDR3 amino acids: CASSLAYQGARTGELFF. Written as DNA, the CDR3 is TGCGCCAGCAGCTTGGCCTATCAGGGGGCGCGAACCGGGGAGCTGTTTTTT.

The DNA of the CDR3 is TGTGCCAGCAGACTAGCGGGGACCGGGGCCAACGTCCTGACTTTC. Translating it yields CASRLAGTGANVLTF. The chain uses TRBV2 and TRBJ2-6; TRBD2 aligns across 10 bases. V lost 6 bases to trimming and J lost 4 bases; unmatched junction nucleotides: 3. CDR1 SNHLY and CDR2 FYNNEI come from the germline V gene. The CDR3 is 15 amino acids.

CDR3: CASGSDHPTQYF. CDR3 nucleotides: TGTGCCAGCGGCAGCGACCACCCGACCCAGTACTTC. The chain joins TRBV2 to TRBJ2-5; D not certain. Trimming took off 8 bases at V and 7 bases at J, with 14 bases between the two ends. The CDR3 has 12 residues. Per germline, CDR1 SNHLY and CDR2 FYNNEI. Combining the CDR3 with reference TRBV2 and TRBJ2-5 gives the whole variable domain EPEVTQTPSHQVTQMGQEVILRCVPISNHLYFYWYRQILGQKVEFLVSFYNNEISEKSEIFDDQFSVERPDGSNFTLKIRSTKLEDSAMYFCASGSDHPTQYFGPGTRLLVL.

The rearrangement links TRBV5-1 to TRBJ2-5; 7 positions match TRBD1. The CDR3 covers 15 residues. CDR1 and CDR2 (germline): SGHRS, YFSETQ. The V gene end was trimmed by 4 bases and the J gene end by 5 bases; junction bases not matched to a gene: 11. The CDR3 coding sequence is TGCGCCAGCAGCCAAGGGGCAGGGGGAATGGAGACCCAGTACTTC. This sequence encodes CASSQGAGGMETQYF.

A few counts support this clone. The gene calls are TRBV2 and TRBJ1-6, with no clear D. This CDR3 region has 14 residues. With 6 bases removed from V and 0 bases from J, the gap between germline ends came to 6 bases. The germline V gene has CDR1 SNHLY and CDR2 FYNNEI. DNA for the CDR3: TGTGCCAGCAGACCAAGCTCCTATAATTCACCCCTCCACTTT. This sequence encodes CASRPSSYNSPLHF.

The chain uses TRBV10-3 and TRBJ2-1, with TRBD1 matching 12 bases. Trimming at V came to 5 bases and at J to 6 bases, leaving 5 bases not matched to a gene. The germline gives CDR1 ENHRY, CDR2 SYGVKD. The CDR3 consists of 15 residues. CDR3: CAISPGQGAVNEQFF. The DNA of the CDR3 is TGTGCCATCAGTCCGGGACAGGGGGCGGTCAATGAGCAGTTCTTC.

The chain is built from TRBV4-2 and TRBJ2-2; D unclear. The V end was cut by 0 bases, the J end by 12 bases, with 20 bases between. CDR1 is LGHNA, CDR2 YNFKEQ, per germline. CDR3 length: 16 residues. CDR3: CASSQDPMVLDGKLFF. The CDR3 DNA sequence: TGTGCCAGCAGCCAAGATCCAATGGTGTTGGATGGGAAGCTGTTTTTT.

The chain recombines TRBV29-1 with TRBJ2-1, with 7 nucleotides matching TRBD1. Trimming took 4 bases from V and 3 from J; bases not matched to a gene: 6. CDR3 size: 14 residues. The V gene's germline CDR1 is SQVTM and CDR2 ANQGSEA. The CDR3 region has the DNA TGCAGCGTTGGGGCTGGGACAGACTACAATGAGCAGTTCTTC. It encodes CSVGAGTDYNEQFF.

DNA for the CDR3: TGTGCCAGCAGTCGACAGGGGATTTTAGGCGAGCAGTACTTC. Its translation is CASSRQGILGEQYF. The chain joins TRBV6-5 to TRBJ2-7, with TRBD1 identical over 8 bases. The V and J ends lost 5 bases and 6 bases, in that order; junction bases with no gene match: 9. Germline loops: CDR1 MNHEY, CDR2 SVGAGI. The CDR3 has 14 residues.

The chain carries TRBV11-2 and TRBJ2-1, with D possibly being TRBD1 (7 bases). V lost 5 bases to trimming and J lost 8 bases, with 13 bases between them. The CDR3 length is 13 residues. Germline CDR1 reads SGHAT; CDR2 reads FQNNGV. In DNA, the CDR3 is TGTGCCAGCAGCCCAGGGGGAGGAGATGAGCAGTTCTTC. Translated, it gives CASSPGGGDEQFF.

This chain uses TRBV4-3 with TRBJ1-4, with TRBD1 identical over 7 bases. Germline V gene lookup returns CDR1 LGHNA and CDR2 YSLEER. Trimming removed 1 base from V and 4 bases from J; junction bases left unmatched: 3. The CDR3 is 15 amino acids. The CDR3 DNA reads TGCGCCAGCAGCCAAGGCGACAGGGATAATGAAAAACTGTTTTTT. Its translation: CASSQGDRDNEKLFF.

The chain has TRBV27 and TRBJ2-5; 7 nucleotides align to TRBD1. Germline V CDR1 and CDR2: MNHEY, SMNVEV (reference sequence). Unmatched junction bases numbered 1, after V lost 5 bases and J lost 1 base. The CDR3 runs to 13 residues. The CDR3 nucleotides read TGTGCCAGCAGTCGACAGGGCCAAGAGACCCAGTACTTC. Its protein is CASSRQGQETQYF.

This sequence joins TRBV29-1 and TRBJ2-2, with D possibly being TRBD2 (6 bases). The CDR3 sequence is 13 residues long. The V and J ends lost 7 bases and 0 bases respectively, with 9 bases between them. Germline CDR1 and CDR2: SQVTM and ANQGSEA. The chain's CDR3 is CSGWGANTGELFF. As DNA, the CDR3 is TGCAGCGGCTGGGGGGCGAACACCGGGGAGCTGTTTTTT.

The rearrangement uses TRBV30 and TRBJ2-3; no definite D call. Germline assignment: CDR1 GTSNPN and CDR2 SVGIG (reference sequence). V lost 4 bases to trimming and J lost 1 base, with 6 bases between them. The CDR3 has 12 amino acids. The CDR3 DNA is TGTGCCTGGACCCTAGGCACAGATACGCAGTATTTT. It codes for CAWTLGTDTQYF.

The chain employs TRBV23-1 and TRBJ1-1; D is undetermined. TRBV23-1 is identified as an open reading frame with a role that is uncertain. V lost 0 bases to trimming and J lost 1 base, with 15 bases between them. There are 17 residues in the CDR3. The CDR3 reads CASSQSSGRAANTEAFF. As DNA, the CDR3 is TGCGCCAGCAGTCAATCGTCTGGGCGGGCCGCGAACACTGAAGCTTTCTTT.

The V call is TRBV2, the J call TRBJ2-5, with D perhaps matching TRBD1 (6 bases). CDR3 length equals 13 residues. Trimming removed 5 bases at V and 2 bases at J, with 9 bases between. Germline V CDR1 and CDR2: SNHLY, FYNNEI. CDR3 amino acids: CASSSGQQETQYF. The CDR3 DNA sequence: TGTGCCAGCAGTTCCGGACAGCAAGAGACCCAGTACTTC.

J is TRBJ2-2 and V is TRBV11-2; unclear D gene. V was trimmed by 0 bases and J by 6 bases, leaving 8 bases between them. Germline assignment: CDR1 SGHAT and CDR2 FQNNGV. The CDR3 sequence is 14 residues long. The CDR3 is CASSLERASGELFF. CDR3 nucleotides: TGTGCCAGCAGCTTAGAGCGAGCGTCCGGGGAGCTGTTTTTT.